These 7 T cell receptor beta chains originate from one sample sequenced in a study of tumor and adjacent non-tumor tissue in lung cancer. The library came from three nested PCR rounds adapted from ARM-PCR protocols. MiXCR, run by TCRdb on the multiplex PCR reads, gives a single entry per CDR3 protein. The sample holds 200,000 to 250,000 distinct CDR3 sequences, 71% seen once. No cell sorting was done before RNA was extracted from the tissue. The sample consisted of lung tumor tissue. These receptor sequences come from a man between 60 and 75 years old with non-small cell lung cancer.

The chain uses TRBV6-4 and TRBJ2-1, with 12 bases aligning to TRBD2. The CDR3 extends over 15 amino acids. The V segment lost 3 bases and the J segment 8 bases; nucleotides outside the gene matches: 5. CDR1 is MRHNA and CDR2 is SNTAGT in the germline V gene. The CDR3 DNA follows: TGTGCCAGCAGTGAGCTAGCGGGAGGGAGCGATGAGCAGTTCTTC. It is translated as CASSELAGGSDEQFF.

Concerning this clonotype: A much larger clone is a single base away; this may be a read error. This rearrangement joins TRBV20-1 to TRBJ2-7; 10 bases line up with TRBD2. The CDR3 is 16 amino acids. V lost 7 bases, J lost 3 bases, and 15 bases stayed unmatched. CDR1 and CDR2 (germline): DFQATT, SNEGSKA (reference sequence). This CDR3 reads CSVSYSLTSGVYEQYF. CDR3 bases: TGCAGTGTTAGTTACTCCCTAACTAGCGGGGTCTACGAGCAGTACTTC.

The chain is built from TRBV21-1 and TRBJ2-6; the table's D call, TRBD1, was not checked against the DNA. TRBV21-1 is recorded as a pseudogene. This CDR3 spans 18 amino acids. The CDR3 region has the DNA TGTACCAGCAGCAAAGTGACAGGAGCCCCGAAGGGGGCCAACGTCCTGACTTTC. It encodes CTSSKVTGAPKGANVLTF.

This clonotype was seen at least ten times. V and J are TRBV7-9 and TRBJ2-7; D call uncertain. The CDR3 runs to 11 residues. V was shortened by 6 bases and J by 5 bases, with 8 bases between the two germline ends. Germline-derived CDR1 and CDR2 are SEHNR and FQNEAQ (reference sequence). CDR3 region: CASSLYDEQYF. CDR3 sequence (DNA): TGTGCCAGCAGTTTATACGACGAGCAGTACTTC.

To note about this clonotype: Being one base from a much bigger clone, this may be a read error. The chain employs TRBV20-1 and TRBJ2-3; D gene uncertain. The CDR3 is 14 amino acids. The V end lost 1 base, the J end lost 1 base, and 9 bases lay between the germline ends. Per the germline V gene, CDR1 is DFQATT and CDR2 is SNEGSKA (reference sequence). CDR3 sequence (DNA): TGCAGTGCTAGAGTCCCAGAACGCACAGATACGCAGTATTTT. It yields the protein CSARVPERTDTQYF.

The rearrangement uses TRBV6-5 and TRBJ2-1; D call uncertain. Germline-derived CDR1 and CDR2 are MNHEY and SVGAGI. With 8 bases removed from V and 14 bases from J, the gap between germline ends came to 19 bases. CDR3 length: 12 residues. CDR3 loop: CASGGMAQTKFF. DNA of the CDR3: TGTGCCAGCGGTGGGATGGCCCAAACTAAGTTCTTC.

With regard to this clonotype: Since the CDR3 does not end with the conserved phenylalanine or tryptophan, this likely comes from a read error. The chain carries TRBV11-3 and TRBJ2-3; D is ambiguous. Germline V gives CDR1 SGHNT, CDR2 YENEEA. The CDR3 covers 12 residues. The CDR3 nucleotides are TGTGCCGGCAGCTTAGTTGGGGATACGCAGTATCTT. It translates to CAGSLVGDTQYL.